These 25 T cell receptor beta chains came from one sample sequenced in a study of cytomegalovirus exposure and HLA in healthy donors. PCR involved 60 Vbeta and 13 Jbeta primers. Some clones are missing from TCRdb's copy, which holds only in-frame ones; the method was immunoSEQ multiplex PCR. There are 140,000 to 150,000 clones in the sample; approximately 57% occur only once, and less than 2% lies in the top ten. Sequencing input: PBMCs. The receptors shown here come from a male donor in good health and CMV-seronegative.

This chain uses TRBV7-2 with TRBJ1-6; 8 nucleotides agree with TRBD1. Germline V gene sequence: CDR1 SGHTA, CDR2 FQGNSA. The length of the CDR3 is 15 residues. Losses at the gene ends were 1 base for V and 5 bases for J; bases not matched to a gene: 1. This chain's CDR3 is CASSLGTGNNSPLHF. The DNA for the CDR3 is TGTGCCAGCAGCTTAGGGACAGGGAATAATTCACCCCTCCACTTT. Filled out from reference TRBV7-2 and TRBJ1-6, the complete variable domain reads GAGVSQSPSNKVTEKGKDVELRCDPISGHTALYWYRQSLGQGLEFLIYFQGNSAPDKSGLPSDRFSAERTGGSVSTLTIQRTQQEDSAVYLCASSLGTGNNSPLHFGNGTRLTVT.

The gene calls are TRBV4-3 and TRBJ1-3; tentative D call: TRBD1 (5 bases). This CDR3 is built from 15 residues. From germline, CDR1 is LGHNA and CDR2 YSLEER. Trimming cost V 5 bases and J 1 base, with 12 bases left between them. CDR3 region: CASSSDSGSGNTIYF. In DNA, the CDR3 is TGCGCCAGCAGCTCCGACAGCGGGTCTGGAAACACCATATATTTT.

This chain links TRBV6-5 with TRBJ2-7; 8 nucleotides match TRBD1. The germline CDR1 and CDR2 sequences are MNHEY and SVGAGI. J lost 7 bases, V lost 6 bases, and 5 bases had no gene match. This CDR3 spans 12 amino acids. DNA of the CDR3: TGTGCCAGCAGCAGACAGGGGCGGGAGCAGTACTTC. Protein: CASSRQGREQYF.

The genes are TRBV25-1 and TRBJ2-5, with 9 bases lining up with TRBD1. With 6 bases clipped from V and 5 bases from J, the junction kept 10 bases outside the gene matches. This CDR3 region has 15 residues. From germline, CDR1 is MGHDK and CDR2 SYGVNS. CDR3 loop: CASRAGTGFGETQYF. DNA for the CDR3: TGTGCCAGCAGGGCCGGGACAGGGTTTGGGGAGACCCAGTACTTC.

The rearrangement uses TRBV7-8 and TRBJ2-2; D is undetermined. In germline, CDR1 is SGHVS, CDR2 FQNEAQ. Deletions cut 5 bases from V and 6 bases from J, with 7 bases between. The CDR3 contains 12 residues. Written as DNA, the CDR3 is TGTGCCAGCAGCCTCAGTTCCGGGGAGCTGTTTTTT. Translated, it gives CASSLSSGELFF.

The CDR3 loop reads CASSPAGTSYNEQFF. CDR3 sequence (DNA): TGCGCCAGCAGCCCGGCCGGGACTAGCTACAATGAGCAGTTCTTC. The rearrangement uses TRBV5-1 and TRBJ2-1, with TRBD2 identical over 8 bases. V lost 4 bases to trimming and J lost 3 bases; unmatched junction nucleotides: 6. The CDR3 consists of 15 residues. The germline V gene has CDR1 SGHRS and CDR2 YFSETQ.

There are a few counts of this clone. The rearrangement links TRBV30 to TRBJ1-4; D might be TRBD1 (6 bases). Between the trimmed V and J ends, which lost 2 bases and 0 bases, there was a span of 7 bases. Germline V gene sequence: CDR1 GTSNPN, CDR2 SVGIG (reference sequence). This CDR3 spans 14 amino acids. The CDR3 protein is CAWSQGTTNEKLFF. In DNA, the CDR3 is TGTGCCTGGAGTCAGGGGACAACTAATGAAAAACTGTTTTTT. The full variable domain, completed using reference TRBV30 and TRBJ1-4, is SQTIHQWPATLVQPVGSPLSLECTVEGTSNPNLYWYRQAAGRGLQLLFYSVGIGQISSEVPQNLSASRPQDRQFILSSKKLLLSDSGFYLCAWSQGTTNEKLFFGSGTQLSVL.

Only one count was recorded for this clone. The chain is built from TRBV7-6 and TRBJ1-3; tentative D call: TRBD1 (6 bases). Trimming cost V 1 base and J 4 bases, with 8 bases left between them. Per the germline V gene, CDR1 is SGHVS and CDR2 is FNYEAQ. The CDR3 totals 14 residues. DNA of the CDR3: TGTGCCAGCAGCTTAGGCCAGGGGGGAAACACCATATATTTT. Translated, it gives CASSLGQGGNTIYF.

The chain joins TRBV5-4 to TRBJ2-2; 8 bases are a match to TRBD2. The length of the CDR3 is 16 residues. V gave up 5 bases and J gave up 6 bases; unmatched junction bases: 12. CDR1 is SGHNT, CDR2 YYREEE, per germline (reference sequence). CDR3 loop: CASRGTGGGPSGELFF. CDR3 bases: TGTGCCAGCAGGGGTACGGGCGGGGGGCCCTCCGGGGAGCTGTTTTTT.

The chain has TRBV19 and TRBJ1-3, with 8 bases lining up with TRBD1. Germline CDR1 and CDR2: LNHDA and SQIVND (reference sequence). V dropped 7 bases and J dropped 5; count of bases not matched to a gene: 7. This CDR3 is 14 amino acids long. In DNA form, the CDR3 reads TGTGCCAGTACCCCGGACAGGGTTAGAAACACCATATATTTT. It translates to CASTPDRVRNTIYF.

This clone was counted only a few times. The J gene is TRBJ2-2, the V gene TRBV5-1; TRBD1 matches at 7 bases. Germline values: CDR1 SGHRS, CDR2 YFSETQ. V was clipped by 0 bases and J by 7 bases; unmatched bases: 9. CDR3 size: 16 residues. CDR3 protein: CASSLAAGGLDGELFF. The CDR3 bases are TGCGCCAGCAGCTTGGCCGCAGGGGGTCTGGACGGGGAGCTGTTTTTT.

J is TRBJ2-7 and V is TRBV5-5; D is perhaps TRBD1 (5 bases). V gave up 5 bases and J gave up 0 bases, with 12 bases separating them. Germline loops: CDR1 SGHKS, CDR2 YYEKEE (reference sequence). This CDR3 has 14 amino acids. Here the CDR3 DNA reads TGTGCCAGCAGAACCGACAGTGACTCCTACGAGCAGTACTTC. This sequence encodes CASRTDSDSYEQYF.

The table lists this clone with a few counts. The V call is TRBV18, the J call TRBJ2-7; D is uncertain. Trimming pared 3 bases from V and 2 bases from J, leaving 11 bases between. The CDR3 runs to 14 residues. Germline values: CDR1 KGHSH, CDR2 LQKENI. The CDR3 here is CASSPSSVPYEQYF. For the CDR3, the DNA is TGTGCCAGCTCACCTAGCTCGGTTCCCTACGAGCAGTACTTC.

The V call is TRBV28, the J call TRBJ2-1; possibly TRBD1 for D (6 bases). Germline V gene data show CDR1 as MDHEN and CDR2 as SYDVKM. The CDR3 runs 19 residues. Trimming cost V 6 bases and J 1 base, with 25 bases left between them. Here the CDR3 DNA reads TGTGCCAGCAGCACCCCGCGAACAGGGTCCCAGGGTTCCTACAATGAGCAGTTCTTC. Its protein product is CASSTPRTGSQGSYNEQFF. Filled out from reference TRBV28 and TRBJ2-1, the complete variable domain reads DVKVTQSSRYLVKRTGEKVFLECVQDMDHENMFWYRQDPGLGLRLIYFSYDVKMKEKGDIPEGYSVSREKKERFSLILESASTNQTSMYLCASSTPRTGSQGSYNEQFFGPGTRLTVL.

This clone was found a few times. The V call is TRBV20-1, the J call TRBJ2-7, with 8 bases lining up with TRBD1. Germline V gene lookup returns CDR1 DFQATT and CDR2 SNEGSKA (reference sequence). CDR3 size: 11 residues. V trimming: 5 bases; J trimming: 6 bases; junction bases outside the gene matches: 3. The CDR3 DNA reads as TGCAGTGCTGGACAGGGAGGCGAGCAGTACTTC. Protein product: CSAGQGGEQYF.

The CDR3 sequence: CASSPTSGGAVDTQYF. In nucleotides, the CDR3 is TGTGCCAGCAGTCCTACTAGCGGGGGGGCCGTAGATACGCAGTATTTT. The chain employs TRBV13 and TRBJ2-3; 13 nucleotides agree with TRBD2. Germline V lookup: CDR1 PRHDT, CDR2 FYEKMQ (reference sequence). Unmatched junction bases numbered 8, after V lost 6 bases and J lost 5 bases. The CDR3 consists of 16 residues.

The rearrangement links TRBV4-1 to TRBJ1-1; tentatively, D is TRBD1 (5 bases). CDR1 is MGHRA and CDR2 is YSYEKL in the germline V gene. V lost 0 bases and J 10 bases, leaving 9 bases between the germline ends. CDR3 length: 12 amino acids. The CDR3 sequence is CASSQDGGTAFF. The CDR3 coding sequence is TGCGCCAGCAGCCAAGATGGAGGGACAGCTTTCTTT.

This clone has only a few counts. The chain is built from TRBV5-1 and TRBJ2-1, with D possibly matching TRBD2 (6 bases). The CDR3 has 14 amino acids. The germline V gene encodes CDR1 SGHRS and CDR2 YFSETQ. Trimming cost V 1 base and J 8 bases, with 13 bases left between them. In DNA, the CDR3 is TGCGCCAGCAGCTTGTACGGCGGGGTGGATGAGCAGTTCTTC. Protein sequence: CASSLYGGVDEQFF.

The chain is built from TRBV7-7 and TRBJ2-5; D is unclear. CDR1 is SSHAT, CDR2 FNYEAQ, per germline (reference sequence). The V gene lost 1 base and the J gene lost 0 bases, with 3 bases spanning the gap. This CDR3 contains 13 residues. The CDR3 DNA reads as TGTGCCAGCAGCTTAGGGCACCAAGAGACCCAGTACTTC. It encodes CASSLGHQETQYF. The full variable domain, rest sourced from reference TRBV7-7 and TRBJ2-5, is GAGVSQSPRYKVTKRGQDVTLRCDPISSHATLYWYQQALGQGPEFLTYFNYEAQPDKSGLPSDRFSAERPEGSISTLTIQRTEQRDSAMYRCASSLGHQETQYFGPGTRLLVL.

The CDR3 is CASSPNSGGAGDTQYF. The CDR3 DNA sequence: TGTGCCAGCAGTCCCAACAGCGGGGGGGCCGGCGATACGCAGTATTTT. This chain connects TRBV2 to TRBJ2-3, with TRBD2 matching 10 bases. Germline-derived CDR1 and CDR2 are SNHLY and FYNNEI. V shed 5 bases, J shed 6 bases, and the junction held 11 bases outside the gene matches. CDR3 size: 16 residues.

This clone appeared once. The chain couples TRBV7-6 to TRBJ2-2, with TRBD1 matching 7 bases. V was clipped by 5 bases and J by 0 bases; unmatched bases: 6. The germline gives CDR1 SGHVS, CDR2 FNYEAQ. This CDR3 contains 16 residues. In DNA form, the CDR3 reads TGTGCCAGCAGCCCTAGACAGGGACCGAACACCGGGGAGCTGTTTTTT. Amino acid sequence: CASSPRQGPNTGELFF.

The V and J genes are TRBV28 and TRBJ1-2; TRBD1 matches at 7 bases. Losses at the gene ends were 6 bases for V and 8 bases for J; bases not matched to a gene: 9. The CDR3 has 13 amino acids. From germline, CDR1 is MDHEN and CDR2 SYDVKM. The CDR3 DNA reads TGTGCCAGCAGGGGGGACAGTTACAACGGCTACACCTTC. The encoded protein is CASRGDSYNGYTF.

This rearrangement joins TRBV29-1 to TRBJ2-4; D may be TRBD1 (6 bases). The germline V gene has CDR1 SQVTM and CDR2 ANQGSEA. The CDR3 contains 13 residues. V was pared by 7 bases and J by 4 bases, with 14 bases between. CDR3 bases: TGCAGCGCATACAGGGTAGGAAAAAACATTCAGTACTTC. As protein: CSAYRVGKNIQYF. Supplemented by reference TRBV29-1 and TRBJ2-4, the full variable domain reads SAVISQKPSRDICQRGTSLTIQCQVDSQVTMMFWYRQQPGQSLTLIATANQGSEATYESGFVIDKFPISRPNLTFSTLTVSNMSPEDSSIYLCSAYRVGKNIQYFGAGTRLSVL.

The chain joins TRBV7-8 to TRBJ1-2, with 8 bases that match TRBD1. The CDR3 loop spans 14 amino acids. Germline CDR1 is SGHVS and CDR2 is FQNEAQ. V lost 4 bases, J lost 7 bases, and 8 bases stayed unmatched. In nucleotides, the CDR3 is TGTGCCAGCAGCTCACGGACAGGGCGCCGTGGCTACACCTTC. Translation gives CASSSRTGRRGYTF.

The chain links TRBV19 to TRBJ1-2, with TRBD1 as a possible D gene (5 bases). From germline, CDR1 is LNHDA and CDR2 SQIVND (reference sequence). CDR3 size: 17 residues. Trimming cost V 4 bases and J 4 bases, with 22 bases left between them. CDR3 DNA: TGTGCCAGTAGTACTGACAGCGAGATTCGTCGGTTCTATGGCTACACCTTC. Its protein product is CASSTDSEIRRFYGYTF. Full variable domain (outside the CDR3, taken from reference TRBV19 and TRBJ1-2): DGGITQSPKYLFRKEGQNVTLSCEQNLNHDAMYWYRQDPGQGLRLIYYSQIVNDFQKGDIAEGYSVSREKKESFPLTVTSAQKNPTAFYLCASSTDSEIRRFYGYTFGSGTRLTVV.